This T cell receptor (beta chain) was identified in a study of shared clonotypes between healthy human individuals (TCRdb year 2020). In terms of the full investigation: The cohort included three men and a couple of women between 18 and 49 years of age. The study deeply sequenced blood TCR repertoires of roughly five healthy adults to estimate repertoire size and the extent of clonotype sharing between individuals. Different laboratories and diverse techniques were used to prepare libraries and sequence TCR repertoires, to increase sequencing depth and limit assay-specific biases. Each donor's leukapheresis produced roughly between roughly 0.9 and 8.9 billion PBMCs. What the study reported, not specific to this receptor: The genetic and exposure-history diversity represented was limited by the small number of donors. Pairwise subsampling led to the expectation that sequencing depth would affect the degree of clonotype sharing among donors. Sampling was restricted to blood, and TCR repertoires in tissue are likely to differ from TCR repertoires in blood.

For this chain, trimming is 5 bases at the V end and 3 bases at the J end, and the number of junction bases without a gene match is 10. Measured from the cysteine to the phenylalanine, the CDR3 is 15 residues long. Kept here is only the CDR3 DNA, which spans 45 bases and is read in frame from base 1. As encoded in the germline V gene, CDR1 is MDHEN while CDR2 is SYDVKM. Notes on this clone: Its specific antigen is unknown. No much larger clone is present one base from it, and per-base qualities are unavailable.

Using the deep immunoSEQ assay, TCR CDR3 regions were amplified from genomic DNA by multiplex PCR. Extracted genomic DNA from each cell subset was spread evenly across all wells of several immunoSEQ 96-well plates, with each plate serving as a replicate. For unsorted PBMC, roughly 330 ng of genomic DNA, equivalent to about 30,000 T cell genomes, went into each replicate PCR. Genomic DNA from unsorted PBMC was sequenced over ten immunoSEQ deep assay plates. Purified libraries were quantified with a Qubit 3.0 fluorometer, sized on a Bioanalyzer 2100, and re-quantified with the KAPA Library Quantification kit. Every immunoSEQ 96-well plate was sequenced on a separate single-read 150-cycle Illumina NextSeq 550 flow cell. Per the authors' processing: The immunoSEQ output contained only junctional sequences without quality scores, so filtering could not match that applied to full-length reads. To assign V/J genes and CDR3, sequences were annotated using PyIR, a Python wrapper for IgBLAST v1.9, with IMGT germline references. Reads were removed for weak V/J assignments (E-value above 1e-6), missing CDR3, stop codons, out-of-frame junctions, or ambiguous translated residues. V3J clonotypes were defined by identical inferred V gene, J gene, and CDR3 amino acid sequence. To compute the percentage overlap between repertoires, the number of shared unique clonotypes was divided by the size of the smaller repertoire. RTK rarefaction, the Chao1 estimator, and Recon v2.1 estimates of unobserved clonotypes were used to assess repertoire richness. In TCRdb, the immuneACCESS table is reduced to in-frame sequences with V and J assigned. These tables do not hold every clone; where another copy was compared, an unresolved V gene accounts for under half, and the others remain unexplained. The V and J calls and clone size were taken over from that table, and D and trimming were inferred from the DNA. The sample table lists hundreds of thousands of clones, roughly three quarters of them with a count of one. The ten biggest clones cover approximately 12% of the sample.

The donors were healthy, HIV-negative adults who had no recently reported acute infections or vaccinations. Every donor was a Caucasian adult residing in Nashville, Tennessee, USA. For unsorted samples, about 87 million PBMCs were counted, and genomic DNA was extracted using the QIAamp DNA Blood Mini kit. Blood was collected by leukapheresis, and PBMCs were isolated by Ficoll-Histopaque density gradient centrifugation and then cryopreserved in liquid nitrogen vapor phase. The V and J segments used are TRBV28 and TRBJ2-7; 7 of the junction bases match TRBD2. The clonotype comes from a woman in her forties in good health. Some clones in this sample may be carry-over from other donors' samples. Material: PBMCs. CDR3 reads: CASSHIAGGIYEQYF. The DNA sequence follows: TGTGCCAGCAGTCACATAGCGGGTGGGATCTACGAGCAGTACTTC.